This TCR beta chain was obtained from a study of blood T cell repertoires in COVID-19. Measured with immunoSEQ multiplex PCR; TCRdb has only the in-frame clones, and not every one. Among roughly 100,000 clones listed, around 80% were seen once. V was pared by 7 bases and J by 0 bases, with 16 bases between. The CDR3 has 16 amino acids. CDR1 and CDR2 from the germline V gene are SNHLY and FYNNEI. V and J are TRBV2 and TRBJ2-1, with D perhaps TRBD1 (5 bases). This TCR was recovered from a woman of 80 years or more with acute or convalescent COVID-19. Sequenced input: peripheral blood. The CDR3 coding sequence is TGTGCCAGCACCCGAACGGACATGATCTCCTACAATGAGCAGTTCTTC. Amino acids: CASTRTDMISYNEQFF.